The clone carrying this T cell receptor beta chain was recorded a few times. Its target is unknown. The record originates from a study of cytomegalovirus exposure and HLA in healthy donors. Study information: From HLA-typed donors, an early data release held around 85 million unique TCRs. Genotyping showed roughly 83% of almost 400 donors falling in the Caucasian-associated ancestry cluster. Study-wide results and caveats: In an earlier analysis, most TCR beta V segments were productive about 87% or about 30% of the time.

Use of 60 Vbeta and 13 Jbeta primers characterized the PCR. Sequenced by immunoSEQ multiplex PCR; TCRdb stores in-frame clones only, minus some. The sample has 160,000 or so clones, over 65% seen once. The germline V gene encodes CDR1 MNHEY and CDR2 SVGAGI. This CDR3 has 13 amino acids. V lost 6 bases and J 4 bases, leaving 12 bases between the germline ends. This clonotype was sampled from a man in his late teens or twenties in good health and CMV-seropositive. Sequencing used PBMCs. This rearrangement joins TRBV6-5 to TRBJ1-1; the D gene is possibly TRBD1 (6 bases). The CDR3 DNA reads as TGTGCCAGCAGCTCAGGGGAGACCACTGAAGCTTTCTTT. This codes for CASSSGETTEAFF.